These 19 T cell receptor beta chains came from one sample sequenced in a study of T cells in Graves' hyperthyroidism and ophthalmopathy (dated by TCRdb to between 2017 and 2020). Receptor amplification or capture employed multiplex PCR. Sequencer: Illumina HiSeq 2000. Amplification of TCR beta CDR3 regions was carried out from RNA transcripts. A first-round RT-PCR of the TCR CDR3 used the HTBI primer set with the Qiagen OneStep RT-PCR kit. TCRdb passed the public sequencing reads through fastp at Q25 and MiXCR, retaining productive beta sequences. Every distinct CDR3 protein forms one entry, paired with its most common genes and DNA. For this sample the table gives around 700,000 distinct CDR3 sequences, of which about a third were detected only once. The ten most abundant clones make up around 30% of the sample. The sequencing sample was made of blood. The receptors come from a woman in her thirties or forties with Graves' hyperthyroidism.

This clonotype appeared many times. The chain recombines TRBV20-1 with TRBJ2-7; D is possibly TRBD2 (5 bases). Trimming removed 0 bases from V and 6 bases from J, with 9 bases in between. The germline V gene has CDR1 DFQATT and CDR2 SNEGSKA (reference sequence). The CDR3 sequence is 12 residues long. CDR3 amino acids: CSARDRGLEQYF. Here the CDR3 DNA reads TGCAGTGCTAGAGATCGAGGACTCGAGCAGTACTTC.

This clonotype showed up many times. This sequence joins TRBV6-5 and TRBJ1-5, with D unresolved. This CDR3 contains 17 residues. Germline values: CDR1 MNHEY, CDR2 SVGAGI. V lost 0 bases and J lost 0, with 12 bases in between. This CDR3 reads CASSYSSPSFSNQPQHF. The DNA of the CDR3 is TGTGCCAGCAGTTACTCGTCTCCCAGTTTTAGCAATCAGCCCCAGCATTTT.

This clonotype showed up many times. This chain joins TRBV28 and TRBJ2-5; 8 bases are a match to TRBD2. The CDR3 is made up of 14 amino acids. Trimming removed 2 bases from V and 5 bases from J; junction bases left unmatched: 4. CDR1 and CDR2 from the germline V gene are MDHEN and SYDVKM. The CDR3: CASSLRLAQETQYF. Written as DNA, the CDR3 is TGTGCCAGCAGTTTACGACTAGCGCAGGAGACCCAGTACTTC.

The chain uses TRBV12-3 or TRBV12-4 and TRBJ1-1; no firm D call. The length of the CDR3 is 13 residues. V lost 3 bases to trimming and J lost 4 bases, with 9 bases between them. In DNA, the CDR3 is TGTGCCAGCAGTTTTGGTGGGATCACTGAAGCTTTCTTT. It encodes CASSFGGITEAFF.

This clonotype came up many times. The rearrangement uses TRBV12-3 or TRBV12-4 and TRBJ1-6; no reliable D call. The V and J ends lost 6 bases and 5 bases respectively, with 5 bases between them. CDR3 length: 12 residues. The chain's CDR3 is CASRTDNSPLHF. CDR3 in DNA: TGTGCCAGCAGGACGGATAATTCACCCCTCCACTTT.

Turning to this clonotype: The junction does not match germline at one end; this may be a read error. The chain employs TRBV12-3 or TRBV12-4 and TRBJ1-2; D gene unclear. CDR3 length: 13 amino acids. CDR3 bases: TGTGCCAGCAGTTCCGGGCCGTTTTATGCCTACACCTTC. Residues: CASSSGPFYAYTF.

This chain uses TRBV7-2 with TRBJ2-3; D is perhaps TRBD2 (6 bases). V was trimmed by 3 bases and J by 4 bases, leaving 17 bases between them. This CDR3 contains 16 residues. Germline V gives CDR1 SGHTA, CDR2 FQGNSA. The CDR3 spells CASSLEGPGSPDTQYF. DNA of the CDR3: TGTGCCAGCAGCTTGGAGGGGCCAGGGAGCCCAGATACGCAGTATTTT. The variable domain in full, with the rest retrieved from reference TRBV7-2 and TRBJ2-3, is GAGVSQSPSNKVTEKGKDVELRCDPISGHTALYWYRQSLGQGLEFLIYFQGNSAPDKSGLPSDRFSAERTGGSVSTLTIQRTQQEDSAVYLCASSLEGPGSPDTQYFGPGTRLTVL.

This clonotype has at least ten counts. The chain recombines TRBV24-1 with TRBJ2-5; TRBD2 agrees at 10 bases. This CDR3 is 18 amino acids long. The V gene end was trimmed by 6 bases and the J gene end by 1 base; junction bases not matched to a gene: 13. Germline V gene data show CDR1 as KGHDR and CDR2 as SFDVKD. DNA of the CDR3: TGTGCCACCAGTCCCTGGACTAGCGGAAATGAATTCCAAGAGACCCAGTACTTC. This sequence encodes CATSPWTSGNEFQETQYF.

J is TRBJ2-5 and V is TRBV6-1, with D hard to call. Deletions cut 8 bases from V and 4 bases from J, with 17 bases between. There are 14 residues in the CDR3. The V gene's germline CDR1 is MNHNS and CDR2 SASEGT. The CDR3 bases are TGTGCCAGCGGTATTTTAGTTGATGGAGAGACCCAGTACTTC. Residues: CASGILVDGETQYF.

This clonotype showed up many times. This chain connects TRBV29-1 to TRBJ2-7; a weak D match, TRBD1 (7 bases). The CDR3 loop spans 14 amino acids. Per germline, CDR1 SQVTM and CDR2 ANQGSEA. V shed 3 bases and J shed 0 bases, with 12 bases lying between them. The CDR3 loop reads CSVEEGASSYEQYF. The CDR3 DNA is TGCAGCGTTGAGGAGGGGGCGAGCTCCTACGAGCAGTACTTC.

V is TRBV7-9 and J is TRBJ2-1, with TRBD1 matching over 7 bases. Per germline, CDR1 SEHNR and CDR2 FQNEAQ (reference sequence). J gave up 2 bases and V 5 bases, and 6 bases lay outside the gene matches. The CDR3 has 15 residues. In nucleotides, the CDR3 is TGTGCCAGCAGCGTCCGGGACAGTACCTACAATGAGCAGTTCTTC. Translation gives CASSVRDSTYNEQFF.

This clonotype was recorded many times. This chain links TRBV24-1 with TRBJ2-2; no clear D. The CDR3 runs 12 residues. V lost 4 bases and J lost 7, with 6 bases in between. From germline, CDR1 is KGHDR and CDR2 SFDVKD. CDR3 sequence reads: CATSDPGGELFF. CDR3 in DNA: TGTGCCACCAGTGACCCTGGCGGGGAGCTGTTTTTT.

This clonotype was seen at least ten times. V is TRBV20-1 and J is TRBJ1-6; 9 bases fit TRBD1. V shed 1 base, J shed 6 bases, and the junction held 1 base outside the gene matches. This CDR3 contains 14 residues. Germline assignment: CDR1 DFQATT and CDR2 SNEGSKA (reference sequence). CDR3: CSARAGQGNSPLHF. CDR3 DNA: TGCAGTGCTAGAGCGGGACAGGGTAATTCACCCCTCCACTTT.

The rearrangement links TRBV6-2 or TRBV6-3 to TRBJ2-7, with TRBD1 as a possible D gene (7 bases). This CDR3 is 12 amino acids long. Germline lookup yields CDR1 MNHEY and CDR2 SVGEGT. Trimming took 10 bases from V and 2 from J, leaving 12 bases between them. CDR3 nucleotide sequence: TGTGCCACCGCGGGACAGACCTACGAGCAGTACTTC. This translates into CATAGQTYEQYF.

This clonotype was observed once. A much larger clone differs from this one at a single base, so this may be a read error. This sequence joins TRBV25-1 and TRBJ1-2; 10 bases are a match to TRBD1. Germline V gene lookup returns CDR1 MGHDK and CDR2 SYGVNS. This CDR3 contains 15 residues. Here the CDR3 DNA reads TGTACCAGTACAACCCGGGACAGGGGCCTTGGTGGCTACACCTTC. Translating it yields CTSTTRDRGLGGYTF.

This chain's CDR3 is CASSARRGTGVQYF. The CDR3 DNA follows: TGTGCCAGCAGTGCTAGACGGGGAACAGGGGTGCAGTACTTC. The chain joins TRBV2 to TRBJ2-7; TRBD1 agrees at 7 bases. The germline V gene encodes CDR1 SNHLY and CDR2 FYNNEI. Trimming removed 4 bases from V and 9 bases from J; junction bases left unmatched: 12. This CDR3 comprises 14 residues.

Concerning this clonotype: The conserved phenylalanine or tryptophan is not found at the CDR3 terminus, so this likely reflects a read error. V usage is TRBV6-5 and J usage is TRBJ1-1; D is unresolved. Per germline, CDR1 MNHEY and CDR2 SVGAGI. The V gene lost 4 bases and the J gene lost 1 base, with 22 bases spanning the gap. This CDR3 is built from 18 residues. The CDR3 here is CASSSPFNTMRSNTEAFL. In DNA, the CDR3 is TGTGCCAGCAGTTCCCCGTTCAATACGATGAGATCGAACACTGAAGCTTTCCTT.

The chain joins TRBV9 to TRBJ1-5, with D possibly being TRBD1 (5 bases). V dropped 4 bases and J dropped 11 bases, with 22 bases sitting between them. CDR3 length equals 15 residues. Germline assignment: CDR1 SGDLS and CDR2 YYNGEE. CDR3 loop: CASSLTPGQQETQHF. CDR3 coding DNA: TGTGCCAGCAGCCTAACACCGGGGCAGCAAGAGACCCAGCATTTT.

This clonotype came up many times. V gene TRBV7-2 combines with J gene TRBJ2-2, with TRBD1 matching over 11 bases. The V gene's germline CDR1 is SGHTA and CDR2 FQGNSA. V lost 4 bases and J lost 4; bases outside the gene matches: 11. The CDR3 has 18 residues. In DNA, the CDR3 is TGTGCCAGCAGCTCGGACAGGGGGCATTCCCTTGGCACCGGGGAGCTGTTTTTT. Translated: CASSSDRGHSLGTGELFF.